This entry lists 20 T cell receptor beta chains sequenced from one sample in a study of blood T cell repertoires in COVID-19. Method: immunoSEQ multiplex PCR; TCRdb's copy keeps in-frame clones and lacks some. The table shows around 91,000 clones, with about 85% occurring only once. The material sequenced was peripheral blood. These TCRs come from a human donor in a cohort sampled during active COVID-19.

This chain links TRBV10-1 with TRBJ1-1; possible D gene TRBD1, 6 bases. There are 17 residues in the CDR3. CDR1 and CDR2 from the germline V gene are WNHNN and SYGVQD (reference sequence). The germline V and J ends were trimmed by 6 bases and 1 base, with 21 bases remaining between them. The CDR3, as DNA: TGCGCCAGCAGCCCCACTCCCAAGACAGGCACGAACACTGAAGCTTTCTTT. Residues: CASSPTPKTGTNTEAFF.

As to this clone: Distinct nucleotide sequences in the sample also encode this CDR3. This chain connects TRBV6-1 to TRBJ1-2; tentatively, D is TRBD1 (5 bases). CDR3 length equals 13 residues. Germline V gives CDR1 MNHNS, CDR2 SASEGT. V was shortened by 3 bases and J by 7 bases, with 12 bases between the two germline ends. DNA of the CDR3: TGTGCCAGCAGTGAGGACCAGGGTCGTGGCTACACCTTC. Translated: CASSEDQGRGYTF.

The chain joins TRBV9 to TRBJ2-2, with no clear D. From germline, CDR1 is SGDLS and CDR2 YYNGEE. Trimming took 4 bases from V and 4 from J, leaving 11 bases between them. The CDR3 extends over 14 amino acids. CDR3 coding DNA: TGTGCCAGCAGCCCACGTCCCGGCACCGGGGAGCTGTTTTTT. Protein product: CASSPRPGTGELFF.

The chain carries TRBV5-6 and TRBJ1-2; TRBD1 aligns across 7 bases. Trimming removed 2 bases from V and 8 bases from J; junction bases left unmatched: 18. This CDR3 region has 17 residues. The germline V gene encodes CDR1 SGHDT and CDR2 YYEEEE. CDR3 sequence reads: CASSFNWDRTYRGGYTF. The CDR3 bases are TGTGCCAGCAGCTTTAATTGGGACAGAACGTACCGGGGGGGCTACACCTTC.

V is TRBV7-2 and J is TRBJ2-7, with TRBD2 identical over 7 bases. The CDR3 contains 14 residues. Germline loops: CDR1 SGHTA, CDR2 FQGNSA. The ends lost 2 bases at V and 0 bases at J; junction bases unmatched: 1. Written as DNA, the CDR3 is TGTGCCAGCAGCTTACGCGGGGGCTCCTACGAGCAGTACTTC. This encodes CASSLRGGSYEQYF.

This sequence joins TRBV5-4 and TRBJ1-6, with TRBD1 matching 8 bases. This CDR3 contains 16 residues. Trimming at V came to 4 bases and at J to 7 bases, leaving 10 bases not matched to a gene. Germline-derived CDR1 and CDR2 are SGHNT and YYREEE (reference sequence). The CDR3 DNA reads TGTGCCAGCAGCCGAACACGGACAGGGCTAAATTCACCCCTCCACTTT. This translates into CASSRTRTGLNSPLHF.

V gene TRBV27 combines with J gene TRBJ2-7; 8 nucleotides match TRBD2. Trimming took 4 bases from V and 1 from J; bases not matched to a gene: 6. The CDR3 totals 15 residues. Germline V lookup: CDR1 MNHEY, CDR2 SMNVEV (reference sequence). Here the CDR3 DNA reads TGTGCCAGCAGTTCCCGGACTAGCAGGTCCTACGAGCAGTACTTC. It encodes CASSSRTSRSYEQYF.

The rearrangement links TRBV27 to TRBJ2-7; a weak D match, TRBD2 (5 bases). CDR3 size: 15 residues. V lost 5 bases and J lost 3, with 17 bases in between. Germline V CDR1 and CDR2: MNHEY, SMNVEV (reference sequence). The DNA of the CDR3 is TGTGCCAGCAGTCCTCGACTTTACGCGGGCTACGAGCAGTACTTC. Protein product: CASSPRLYAGYEQYF.

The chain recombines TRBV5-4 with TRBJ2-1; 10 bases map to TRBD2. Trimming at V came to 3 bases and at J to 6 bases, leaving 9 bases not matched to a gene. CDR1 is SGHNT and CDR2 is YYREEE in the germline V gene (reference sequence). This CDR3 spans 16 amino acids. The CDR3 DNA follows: TGTGCCAGCAGCTCCGGGAGTCTAGCGGGGGTCAATGAGCAGTTCTTC. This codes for CASSSGSLAGVNEQFF.

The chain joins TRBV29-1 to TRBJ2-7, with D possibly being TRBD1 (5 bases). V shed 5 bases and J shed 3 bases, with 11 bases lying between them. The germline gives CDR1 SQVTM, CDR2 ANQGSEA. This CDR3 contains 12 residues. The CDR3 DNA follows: TGCAGCGTTACATTGGGGCGCTACGAGCAGTACTTC. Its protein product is CSVTLGRYEQYF.

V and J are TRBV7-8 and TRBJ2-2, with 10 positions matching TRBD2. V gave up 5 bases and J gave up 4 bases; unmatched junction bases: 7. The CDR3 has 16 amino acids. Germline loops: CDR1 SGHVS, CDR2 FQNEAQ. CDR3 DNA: TGTGCCAGCAGCAGTAGCGGGGGGCGGACCACCGGGGAGCTGTTTTTT. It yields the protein CASSSSGGRTTGELFF.

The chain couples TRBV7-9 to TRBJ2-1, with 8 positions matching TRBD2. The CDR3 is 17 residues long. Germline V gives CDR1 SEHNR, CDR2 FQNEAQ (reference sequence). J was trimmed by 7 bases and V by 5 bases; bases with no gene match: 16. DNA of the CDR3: TGTGCCAGCAGCAATGCCCGGGGGGGCCTAGCGGGTAATGAGCAGTTCTTC. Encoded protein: CASSNARGGLAGNEQFF.

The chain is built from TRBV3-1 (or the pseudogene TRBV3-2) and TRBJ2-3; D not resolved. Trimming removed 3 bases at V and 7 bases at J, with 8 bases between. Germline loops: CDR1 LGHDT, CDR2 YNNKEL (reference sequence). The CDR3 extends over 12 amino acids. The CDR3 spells CASSQTGYTQYF. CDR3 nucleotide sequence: TGTGCCAGCAGCCAGACTGGCTATACGCAGTATTTT.

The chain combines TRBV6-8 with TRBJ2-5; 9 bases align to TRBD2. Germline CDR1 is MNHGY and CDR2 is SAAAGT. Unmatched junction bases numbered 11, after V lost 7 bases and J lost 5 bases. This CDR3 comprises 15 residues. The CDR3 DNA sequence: TGTGCCAGCACCTCGGCTAGCGGGGCTACGGAGACCCAGTACTTC. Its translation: CASTSASGATETQYF.

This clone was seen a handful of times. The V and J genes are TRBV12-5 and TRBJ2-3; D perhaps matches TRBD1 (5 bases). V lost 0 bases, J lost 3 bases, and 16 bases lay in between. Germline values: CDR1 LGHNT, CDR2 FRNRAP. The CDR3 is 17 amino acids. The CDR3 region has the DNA TGTGCTAGTGGTTTGGTACCCGTGAGACAGAATACAGATACGCAGTATTTT. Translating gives CASGLVPVRQNTDTQYF. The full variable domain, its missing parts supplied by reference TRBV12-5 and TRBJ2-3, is DARVTQTPRHKVTEMGQEVTMRCQPILGHNTVFWYRQTMMQGLELLAYFRNRAPLDDSGMPKDRFSAEMPDATLATLKIQPSEPRDSAVYFCASGLVPVRQNTDTQYFGPGTRLTVL.

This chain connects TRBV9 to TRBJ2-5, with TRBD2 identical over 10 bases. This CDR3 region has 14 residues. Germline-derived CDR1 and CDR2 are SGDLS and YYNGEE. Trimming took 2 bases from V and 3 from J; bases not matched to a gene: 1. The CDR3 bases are TGTGCCAGCAGCGTCGGGACTAGCGAAGAGACCCAGTACTTC. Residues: CASSVGTSEETQYF. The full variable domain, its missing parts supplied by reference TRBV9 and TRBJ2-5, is DSGVTQTPKHLITATGQRVTLRCSPRSGDLSVYWYQQSLDQGLQFLIQYYNGEERAKGNILERFSAQQFPDLHSELNLSSLELGDSALYFCASSVGTSEETQYFGPGTRLLVL.

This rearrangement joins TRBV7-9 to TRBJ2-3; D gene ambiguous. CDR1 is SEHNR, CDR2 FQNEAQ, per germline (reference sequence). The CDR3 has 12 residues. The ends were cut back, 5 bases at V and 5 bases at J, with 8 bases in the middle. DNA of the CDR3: TGTGCCAGCAGCCCATCCAGAGATACGCAGTATTTT. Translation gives CASSPSRDTQYF.

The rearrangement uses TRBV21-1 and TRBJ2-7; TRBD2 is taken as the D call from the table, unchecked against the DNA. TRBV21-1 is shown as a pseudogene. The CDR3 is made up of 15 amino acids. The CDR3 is CASSKRRGGDHEQYF. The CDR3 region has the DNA TGTGCCAGCAGCAAAAGGAGGGGGGGAGACCACGAGCAGTACTTC.

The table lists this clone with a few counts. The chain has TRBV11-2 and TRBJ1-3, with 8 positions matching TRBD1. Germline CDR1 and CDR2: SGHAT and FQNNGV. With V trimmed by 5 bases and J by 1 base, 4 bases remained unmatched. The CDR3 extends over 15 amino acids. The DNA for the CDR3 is TGTGCCAGCAGCCCTAGGACAGGGTCTGGAAACACCATATATTTT. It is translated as CASSPRTGSGNTIYF.

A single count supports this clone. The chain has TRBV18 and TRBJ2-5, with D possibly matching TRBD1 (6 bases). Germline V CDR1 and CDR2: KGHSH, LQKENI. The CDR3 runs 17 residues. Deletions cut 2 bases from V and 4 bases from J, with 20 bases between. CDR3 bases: TGTGCCAGCTCACCAGGAGATCTACAGGGAATTACAGAGACCCAGTACTTC. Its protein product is CASSPGDLQGITETQYF.